The 32 T cell receptor beta chains below all came from one sample that was sequenced in a study of Graves' ophthalmopathy and Graves' hyperthyroidism. RNA served as the template for amplifying TCR beta CDR3 regions. Investigators did first-round RT-PCR with HTBI primers, then second-round multiplex PCR. TCRdb ran MiXCR on the multiplex PCR reads and lists one entry per CDR3 protein. The data show about 740,000 distinct CDR3 sequences, with 40% seen just once and 44% held by the top ten. Sample: peripheral blood. The origin of the receptors is an adult man with Graves' ophthalmopathy.

V gene TRBV7-9 combines with J gene TRBJ1-4, with D possibly matching TRBD1 (5 bases). The CDR3 sequence is 15 residues long. The germline CDR1 and CDR2 sequences are SEHNR and FQNEAQ (reference sequence). V lost 5 bases and J lost 7, with 17 bases in between. The CDR3 protein is CASSEAGRDGEKLFF. For the CDR3, the DNA is TGTGCCAGCAGCGAAGCGGGAAGGGACGGTGAAAAACTGTTTTTT.

The chain employs TRBV2 and TRBJ2-7; tentatively, D is TRBD1 (5 bases). This CDR3 region has 16 residues. With 6 bases removed from V and 1 base from J, the gap between germline ends came to 19 bases. The germline CDR1 and CDR2 sequences are SNHLY and FYNNEI. The CDR3 nucleotides are TGTGCCAGCAGGAAGCCCGACAGAGAAGAGTCCTACGAGCAGTACTTC. Translated: CASRKPDREESYEQYF.

The chain carries TRBV7-9 and TRBJ1-2; TRBD1 agrees at 7 bases. The V segment lost 4 bases and the J segment 4 bases; nucleotides outside the gene matches: 3. Germline CDR1 is SEHNR and CDR2 is FQNEAQ (reference sequence). The CDR3 is made up of 13 amino acids. The CDR3 is CASSWGTAYGYTF. The CDR3 region has the DNA TGTGCCAGCAGCTGGGGGACAGCCTATGGCTACACCTTC.

The DNA of the CDR3 is TGTGCCAGCAGCCAAGAAGGCAGCTCAGCAAGGTCACTGTTTTTT. Translating it yields CASSQEGSSARSLFF. V is TRBV4-2 and J is TRBJ1-4, with D hard to call. Germline CDR1 is LGHNA and CDR2 is YNFKEQ. The CDR3 totals 15 residues. Trimming cost V 0 bases and J 13 bases, with 18 bases left between them.

This clonotype has just a few counts. This chain connects TRBV20-1 to TRBJ2-5; weak D call: TRBD2 (6 bases). V was clipped by 6 bases and J by 3 bases, with 14 bases between them. From germline, CDR1 is DFQATT and CDR2 SNEGSKA (reference sequence). CDR3 length equals 13 residues. The CDR3 protein is CSAGGPGEETQYF. DNA of the CDR3: TGCAGTGCGGGGGGTCCGGGAGAAGAGACCCAGTACTTC.

The rearrangement joins TRBV29-1 to TRBJ2-3; D might be TRBD1 (6 bases). CDR1 is SQVTM and CDR2 is ANQGSEA in the germline V gene. The CDR3 loop spans 15 amino acids. V lost 6 bases and J 0 bases, leaving 16 bases between the germline ends. CDR3: CSVVPRTASTDTQYF. In DNA, the CDR3 is TGCAGCGTAGTCCCGAGGACAGCTAGCACAGATACGCAGTATTTT.

The rearrangement links TRBV19 to TRBJ2-7, with 7 bases fitting TRBD1. The CDR3 is 15 amino acids. The germline CDR1 and CDR2 sequences are LNHDA and SQIVND (reference sequence). Unmatched junction bases numbered 7, after V lost 3 bases and J lost 2 bases. The CDR3 protein is CASSMSNRGTYEQYF. The CDR3 coding sequence is TGTGCCAGTAGTATGTCAAACAGGGGAACCTACGAGCAGTACTTC.

Ten or more counts support this clonotype. The chain uses TRBV29-1 and TRBJ1-6; weak D call: TRBD1 (6 bases). Germline V CDR1 and CDR2: SQVTM, ANQGSEA. V was shortened by 6 bases and J by 2 bases, with 8 bases between the two germline ends. The CDR3 is made up of 13 amino acids. The CDR3 DNA follows: TGCAGCGTCAGGACAGCCTATAATTCACCCCTCCACTTT. Translation gives CSVRTAYNSPLHF.

At least ten counts were recorded for this clonotype. The rearrangement links TRBV19 to TRBJ1-2; D is unresolved. The CDR3 is made up of 12 amino acids. Between the trimmed V and J ends, which lost 10 bases and 7 bases, there was a span of 16 bases. Per the germline V gene, CDR1 is LNHDA and CDR2 is SQIVND (reference sequence). CDR3 loop: CATNVLLIGYTF. The CDR3 nucleotides read TGTGCCACCAACGTCCTCCTTATTGGCTACACCTTC.

The chain recombines TRBV20-1 with TRBJ1-5; 8 nucleotides match TRBD1. V dropped 1 base and J dropped 6; count of bases not matched to a gene: 8. Germline-derived CDR1 and CDR2 are DFQATT and SNEGSKA (reference sequence). The CDR3 is made up of 15 amino acids. The CDR3 nucleotides are TGCAGTGCTAGAGGGGGCCAGGGGGCGCGTCAGCCCCAGCATTTT. Its protein is CSARGGQGARQPQHF.

J is TRBJ2-5 and V is TRBV12-3 or TRBV12-4; D gene ambiguous. This CDR3 has 13 residues. V was cut by 1 base and J by 5 bases, with 8 bases left in between. The CDR3 spells CASSLGRWETQYF. The CDR3 DNA follows: TGTGCCAGCAGTTTAGGGCGATGGGAGACCCAGTACTTC.

This chain links TRBV2 with TRBJ1-2; TRBD1 agrees at 11 bases. V lost 5 bases to trimming and J lost 7 bases; unmatched junction nucleotides: 9. CDR3 length equals 15 residues. Germline V gives CDR1 SNHLY, CDR2 FYNNEI. In nucleotides, the CDR3 is TGTGCCAGCAGTTTAGCCGGACAGGGGGCGGTTGGCTACACCTTC. It is translated as CASSLAGQGAVGYTF.

The J gene is TRBJ1-5, the V gene TRBV20-1; 7 positions match TRBD1. Germline trimming cut 0 bases from V and 4 bases from J; bases unmatched to any gene: 3. Germline V lookup: CDR1 DFQATT, CDR2 SNEGSKA (reference sequence). The CDR3 is made up of 14 amino acids. CDR3 nucleotides: TGCAGTGCTAGAGATCAGGGGGGTAATCAGCCCCAGCATTTT. Protein: CSARDQGGNQPQHF.

The chain uses TRBV10-3 and TRBJ1-5; tentatively, D is TRBD1 (6 bases). The CDR3 loop spans 13 amino acids. V gave up 6 bases and J gave up 6 bases, with 12 bases separating them. CDR1 is ENHRY and CDR2 is SYGVKD in the germline V gene. The CDR3 spells CAISPQGSQPQHF. The CDR3 DNA reads as TGTGCCATCAGCCCACAGGGTTCTCAGCCCCAGCATTTT.

This clonotype was recorded many times. The chain recombines TRBV11-3 with TRBJ2-2, with 7 bases aligning to TRBD1. V lost 8 bases, J lost 10 bases, and 10 bases stayed unmatched. Germline V CDR1 and CDR2: SGHNT, YENEEA. The CDR3 is 13 residues long. DNA of the CDR3: TGTGCCAGCTCCTCTTACAGGGGTGTGGAGCTGTTTTTT. This codes for CASSSYRGVELFF.

Only a few counts were recorded for this clonotype. J is TRBJ2-5 and V is TRBV9; no reliable D call. This CDR3 is 14 amino acids long. The V gene's germline CDR1 is SGDLS and CDR2 YYNGEE. V lost 0 bases and J lost 1, with 7 bases in between. The CDR3 protein is CASSVDGLQETQYF. The CDR3 nucleotides are TGTGCCAGCAGCGTAGATGGGCTCCAAGAGACCCAGTACTTC.

This clonotype was counted only a few times. One end of the junction does not line up with germline, which may come from a read error. The chain couples TRBV7-9 to TRBJ2-7; either TRBD1 or TRBD2 may supply D (5 bases each). CDR3 length: 13 amino acids. Germline loops: CDR1 SEHNR, CDR2 FQNEAQ (reference sequence). CDR3 in DNA: TGCGCCAGCAGCCAAGATGAGGGGTTGAAGCAGTACTTC. Translated: CASSQDEGLKQYF.

This chain links TRBV24-1 with TRBJ1-5; TRBD1 matches at 9 bases. The CDR3 sequence is 15 residues long. Germline values: CDR1 KGHDR, CDR2 SFDVKD. J was trimmed by 5 bases and V by 7 bases; bases with no gene match: 8. The CDR3 region is CATSVEQGADQPQHF. The CDR3 DNA is TGTGCCACCAGCGTCGAACAGGGGGCGGATCAGCCCCAGCATTTT.

V is TRBV19 and J is TRBJ1-2; tentative D call: TRBD1 (6 bases). V lost 3 bases and J 4 bases, leaving 15 bases between the germline ends. CDR3 size: 15 residues. Germline assignment: CDR1 LNHDA and CDR2 SQIVND (reference sequence). CDR3 nucleotide sequence: TGTGCCAGTAGTATTCGGACCACAGGGCTCTATGGCTACACCTTC. The encoded protein is CASSIRTTGLYGYTF.

The V gene is TRBV9, the J gene TRBJ2-7, with D perhaps matching TRBD1 or TRBD2 (5 bases each). This CDR3 contains 14 residues. Per the germline V gene, CDR1 is SGDLS and CDR2 is YYNGEE. V shed 4 bases and J shed 6 bases, with 17 bases lying between them. CDR3 sequence (DNA): TGTGCCAGCAGCCTTGGGACCCGAACCGTCGAGCAGTACGTC. Translated, it gives CASSLGTRTVEQYV.

The chain is built from TRBV10-2 and TRBJ2-2; D perhaps matches TRBD2 (5 bases). The V gene lost 6 bases and the J gene lost 5 bases, with 10 bases spanning the gap. The CDR3 has 13 residues. Germline values: CDR1 WSHSY, CDR2 SAAADI. CDR3 sequence reads: CASRAGRTGELFF. The CDR3 nucleotides are TGCGCCAGCAGGGCGGGCCGTACCGGGGAGCTGTTTTTT.

The chain is built from TRBV7-2 and TRBJ2-5; 11 bases are shared with TRBD2. The CDR3 covers 12 residues. CDR1 SGHTA and CDR2 FQGNSA come from the germline V gene. CDR3 region: CATGLAAETQYF. CDR3 coding DNA: TGTGCTACGGGACTAGCGGCGGAGACCCAGTACTTC.

The sample holds a few counts of this clonotype. The chain joins TRBV29-1 to TRBJ2-3; D uncertain. V lost 5 bases and J 3 bases, leaving 15 bases between the germline ends. The germline gives CDR1 SQVTM, CDR2 ANQGSEA. The CDR3 consists of 14 residues. The CDR3 nucleotides read TGCAGCGTTCATAGGCCCAAGATTACAGATACGCAGTATTTT. Its protein is CSVHRPKITDTQYF.

This sequence joins TRBV7-9 and TRBJ1-4, with a weak D call TRBD1 (5 bases). Looked up from germline, CDR1 is SEHNR and CDR2 is FQNEAQ (reference sequence). This CDR3 contains 15 residues. The germline V and J ends were trimmed by 5 bases and 2 bases, with 12 bases remaining between them. The CDR3 sequence: CASSPGPPTNEKLFF. CDR3 nucleotide sequence: TGTGCCAGCAGCCCAGGGCCCCCCACTAATGAAAAACTGTTTTTT.

This clonotype was seen more than once but under ten times. The chain joins TRBV7-9 to TRBJ2-7; 7 nucleotides align to TRBD1. The CDR3 loop spans 15 amino acids. CDR1 SEHNR and CDR2 FQNEAQ come from the germline V gene (reference sequence). The ends lost 5 bases at V and 5 bases at J; junction bases unmatched: 12. Here the CDR3 reads CASSARQGVTDEQYF. DNA for the CDR3: TGTGCCAGCAGCGCCCGACAGGGTGTAACGGACGAGCAGTACTTC.

V gene TRBV5-1 combines with J gene TRBJ1-2; the D gene is possibly TRBD1 (6 bases). The CDR3 runs to 14 residues. The germline V gene encodes CDR1 SGHRS and CDR2 YFSETQ. Trimming took off 5 bases at V and 2 bases at J, with 13 bases between the two ends. This CDR3 is CASSSPGENYGYTF. As DNA, the CDR3 is TGCGCCAGCAGTTCGCCAGGGGAGAACTATGGCTACACCTTC.

As regards this clonotype: Relative to the germline gene, one junction end is altered; a read error may explain this. The chain has TRBV10-3 and TRBJ1-1; D is undetermined. The CDR3 has 15 residues. Germline lookup yields CDR1 ENHRY and CDR2 SYGVKD. The CDR3 coding sequence is TGTGCCAGCAGTTACTCCGGGAACCCAAACACTGAAGCTTTCTTT. Translated, it gives CASSYSGNPNTEAFF.

This clonotype has a handful of counts. The rearrangement uses TRBV9 and TRBJ2-7; 11 bases align to TRBD2. V lost 4 bases to trimming and J lost 6 bases; unmatched junction nucleotides: 9. Germline V gives CDR1 SGDLS, CDR2 YYNGEE. This CDR3 comprises 15 residues. CDR3 loop: CASSPQTSGRVEQYF. The CDR3 nucleotides read TGTGCCAGCAGCCCACAAACTAGCGGGAGAGTCGAGCAGTACTTC.

Worth noting for this clonotype: A read error may produce the germline difference seen at one junction end. The rearrangement links TRBV9 to TRBJ1-2; perhaps TRBD1 as D (6 bases). The CDR3 contains 14 residues. The V gene's germline CDR1 is SGDLS and CDR2 YYNGEE. The CDR3 nucleotides read TGTGCCGGCAGCGTAGGGGACACCTCCTATGGCTACACCTTC. Protein sequence: CAGSVGDTSYGYTF.

The V call is TRBV6-2 or TRBV6-3, the J call TRBJ2-7; D is uncertain. Germline V gene lookup returns CDR1 MNHEY and CDR2 SVGEGT. Trimming removed 7 bases from V and 5 bases from J, with 9 bases in between. CDR3 length equals 11 residues. Written as DNA, the CDR3 is TGTGCCAGCACTCATTCGGACGAGCAGTACTTC. This sequence encodes CASTHSDEQYF.

This clonotype appeared a few times. J is TRBJ1-4 and V is TRBV2; 9 bases agree with TRBD1. The CDR3 is 15 residues long. After removal of 6 bases from V and 8 bases from J, the junction contained 10 bases not matched to a gene. Germline CDR1 and CDR2: SNHLY and FYNNEI. CDR3 nucleotides: TGTGCCAGCAGCCCGACGGGACAGGGTATAGAAAAACTGTTTTTT. It yields the protein CASSPTGQGIEKLFF.

This clonotype has only one observation. The junction departs from the called germline gene at one end, perhaps through a read error. The J gene is TRBJ2-2, the V gene TRBV25-1; TRBD2 matches 10 bases. Germline values: CDR1 MGHDK, CDR2 SYGVNS. The CDR3 consists of 17 residues. The CDR3 protein is CASSWTSGPSNTGGLFF. The CDR3 nucleotides read TGTGCCAGCAGCTGGACTAGCGGACCATCGAACACCGGGGGGCTGTTTTTT.